This T cell receptor beta chain is drawn from a study of CD8+CD57+ T cells in acquired aplastic anemia. Study context: Sorted CD4+ and CD8+ cells gave a mean 3.2 ug DNA, range about 0.19 to 27.4 ug. Regarding the study as a whole: No significant patient-versus-control difference appeared in CD8+ Simpson's diversity. There were roughly 28 CD8+ CDR3 sequences that occurred in both patients and controls.

After removal of 11 bases from V and 1 base from J, the junction contained 4 bases not matched to a gene. Per germline, CDR1 ENHRY and CDR2 SYGVKD. The length of the CDR3 is 12 residues. A remark on this clonotype: Its antigen is as yet unknown.

By flow cytometry, patients selected for sequencing had shown an expansion of CD8+CD57+ cells. No therapy was given to patients before blood sampling. Using genomic DNA as the template, TCR beta VDJ and CDR3 profiling was carried out. From the reads, TCRdb called clonotypes with MiXCR, one entry per CDR3 protein. The data contain about 160,000 distinct CDR3 sequences, around half of them singletons. This TCR was sampled from a human donor with aplastic anemia. V and J are TRBV10-3 and TRBJ2-7; 8 bases are a match to TRBD1. Input material: sorted CD4+, CD8+, or CD8+CD57+ T cells (not recorded which) from PBMCs. CDR3: CALRTGSYEQYF. CDR3 in DNA: TGTGCCTTAAGGACAGGGTCCTACGAGCAGTACTTC.